The next 27 T cell receptor beta chains were all read from a single sample in a study of blood T cell repertoires in COVID-19. The table came from immunoSEQ multiplex PCR; TCRdb's copy has only in-frame clones and leaves some out. The top ten hold just over 8% of the sample, which has some 77,000 clones, roughly nine tenths seen once. The sequencing sample was made of peripheral blood. These receptors were collected from a man younger than 40 with acute or convalescent COVID-19.

With respect to this clone: Compared with germline, one end of the junction differs, possibly owing to a read error. The chain is built from TRBV12-3 or TRBV12-4 and TRBJ1-2; D is unclear. The CDR3 spans 13 residues. CDR3 loop: CASSFGRIYSYTF. CDR3 DNA: TGTGCCAGCAGTTTCGGCAGGATCTATAGCTACACCTTC.

The V call is TRBV15, the J call TRBJ2-7; 14 bases are shared with TRBD2. Trimming at V came to 1 base and at J to 6 bases, leaving 8 bases not matched to a gene. CDR1 is LNHNV and CDR2 is YYDKDF in the germline V gene (reference sequence). The CDR3 totals 17 residues. The CDR3 sequence: CATSRAPGTSGRTEQYF. The CDR3 DNA is TGTGCCACCAGCAGAGCACCGGGGACTAGCGGGAGAACCGAGCAGTACTTC.

The table lists this clone with a count of one. This chain links TRBV11-3 with TRBJ2-7; 8 positions agree with TRBD1. The V gene end was trimmed by 4 bases and the J gene end by 6 bases; junction bases not matched to a gene: 5. Germline V gene data show CDR1 as SGHNT and CDR2 as YENEEA. The CDR3 contains 13 residues. CDR3 amino acids: CASSYGQGGEQYF. CDR3 bases: TGTGCCAGCAGCTATGGACAGGGTGGCGAGCAGTACTTC.

The genes are TRBV28 and TRBJ2-5; TRBD1 is a possible D gene (5 bases). CDR1 and CDR2 from the germline V gene are MDHEN and SYDVKM. This CDR3 contains 14 residues. V was trimmed by 6 bases and J by 2 bases, leaving 13 bases between them. CDR3 sequence reads: CASRARGGQETQYF. CDR3 in DNA: TGTGCCAGCAGGGCAAGGGGCGGTCAAGAGACCCAGTACTTC.

The chain carries TRBV3-1 (or the pseudogene TRBV3-2) and TRBJ1-1; 7 nucleotides agree with TRBD1. The junction had 10 bases not matched to a gene; V was cut back by 7 bases and J by 5 bases. CDR3 size: 14 residues. Germline V CDR1 and CDR2: LGHDT, YNNKEL (reference sequence). The CDR3 here is CASTRQGVWTEAFF. CDR3 nucleotide sequence: TGTGCCAGCACCCGACAGGGTGTCTGGACTGAAGCTTTCTTT.

The CDR3 is CASSSERTAYNSPLHF. The CDR3 nucleotides are TGTGCCAGCAGCTCCGAACGGACAGCTTATAATTCACCCCTCCACTTT. The chain has TRBV7-9 and TRBJ1-6; tentatively, D is TRBD1 (6 bases). The length of the CDR3 is 16 residues. V was trimmed by 4 bases and J by 4 bases, leaving 14 bases between them. Germline assignment: CDR1 SEHNR and CDR2 FQNEAQ (reference sequence).

The rearrangement links TRBV4-3 to TRBJ1-6, with D unresolved. The germline V gene has CDR1 LGHNA and CDR2 YSLEER. Trimming took 0 bases from V and 10 from J, leaving 13 bases between them. The CDR3 has 15 amino acids. CDR3 in amino acids: CASSQDPASGSPLHF. CDR3 DNA sequence: TGCGCCAGCAGCCAAGATCCCGCTTCGGGGTCACCCCTCCACTTT.

In its sample, this clone was seen once. The CDR3 is CASSQVPRGKGNEQFF. CDR3 DNA: TGCGCCAGCAGCCAAGTGCCCAGGGGGAAGGGCAATGAGCAGTTCTTC. The rearrangement links TRBV4-1 to TRBJ2-1, with 7 bases matching TRBD1. The J segment lost 6 bases and the V segment lost 1 base, leaving 9 bases of the junction unmatched. CDR1 and CDR2 from the germline V gene are MGHRA and YSYEKL. The CDR3 is made up of 16 amino acids.

In its sample, this clone was seen a few times. The V call is TRBV24-1, the J call TRBJ2-3, with a tentative D call TRBD1 (5 bases). V lost 0 bases and J 8 bases, leaving 8 bases between the germline ends. The germline V gene has CDR1 KGHDR and CDR2 SFDVKD. The CDR3 has 13 amino acids. This chain's CDR3 is CATSDLGQGTQYF. The CDR3 DNA reads as TGTGCCACCAGTGATTTGGGGCAGGGTACGCAGTATTTT.

J is TRBJ1-2 and V is TRBV6-5, with D possibly being TRBD1 (6 bases). V lost 6 bases to trimming and J lost 4 bases, with 9 bases between them. The germline gives CDR1 MNHEY, CDR2 SVGAGI. This CDR3 has 12 amino acids. CDR3 region: CASRQGSYGYTF. Here the CDR3 DNA reads TGTGCCAGCAGACAGGGCAGCTATGGCTACACCTTC.

The chain carries TRBV29-1 and TRBJ2-1; D not certain. Germline V gene sequence: CDR1 SQVTM, CDR2 ANQGSEA. The V end was cut by 1 base, the J end by 5 bases, with 6 bases between. CDR3 length equals 12 residues. CDR3 nucleotide sequence: TGCAGCGTTGAAGTTCGGGACAATGAGCAGTTCTTC. This translates into CSVEVRDNEQFF.

This clone was seen once. The V and J genes are TRBV6-1 and TRBJ2-5; D might be TRBD1 (6 bases). V was clipped by 0 bases and J by 5 bases, with 10 bases between them. The CDR3 consists of 14 residues. Per germline, CDR1 MNHNS and CDR2 SASEGT. The CDR3 protein is CASSEAGALETQYF. In DNA, the CDR3 is TGTGCCAGCAGTGAAGCGGGGGCATTGGAGACCCAGTACTTC.

This chain joins TRBV19 and TRBJ2-1; D perhaps matches TRBD1 (6 bases). The CDR3 has 12 amino acids. From germline, CDR1 is LNHDA and CDR2 SQIVND (reference sequence). The V gene lost 6 bases and the J gene lost 4 bases, with 7 bases spanning the gap. CDR3 in DNA: TGTGCCAGTAGCGACAGGTACAATGAGCAGTTCTTC. It yields the protein CASSDRYNEQFF.

This clone showed up just once. The CDR3 sequence is CASSPGLASTYEQYF. CDR3 nucleotide sequence: TGTGCCAGCAGCCCAGGACTAGCGTCAACCTACGAGCAGTACTTC. The chain uses TRBV3-1 (or the pseudogene TRBV3-2) and TRBJ2-7; the match to TRBD2 covers 9 bases. This CDR3 contains 15 residues. Germline-derived CDR1 and CDR2 are LGHDT and YNNKEL (reference sequence). V was clipped by 4 bases and J by 2 bases; unmatched bases: 6.

V gene TRBV5-1 combines with J gene TRBJ2-7; the match to TRBD2 covers 7 bases. After removal of 7 bases from V and 3 bases from J, the junction contained 7 bases not matched to a gene. CDR3 length equals 13 residues. The V gene's germline CDR1 is SGHRS and CDR2 YFSETQ. The CDR3 region has the DNA TGCGCCAGCTCCTGGGGAGGGGACTACGAGCAGTACTTC. As protein: CASSWGGDYEQYF.

The V call is TRBV6-5, the J call TRBJ2-1, with 8 positions matching TRBD2. The germline gives CDR1 MNHEY, CDR2 SVGAGI. J was trimmed by 7 bases and V by 2 bases; bases with no gene match: 7. The CDR3 has 15 amino acids. The CDR3 is CASSYRAGAGNEQFF. The CDR3 bases are TGTGCCAGCAGTTACCGAGCGGGAGCGGGGAATGAGCAGTTCTTC.

The chain is built from TRBV10-2 and TRBJ2-5; TRBD2 might be the D (6 bases). This CDR3 has 15 residues. Trimming left V 10 bases short and J 3 bases short, with 21 bases between. Germline CDR1 reads WSHSY; CDR2 reads SAAADI. DNA for the CDR3: TGCGCCACGCAAAGGCCAGGCGGAGGGAAAGAGACCCAGTACTTC. Its protein product is CATQRPGGGKETQYF.

This clone was picked up a small number of times. The rearrangement uses TRBV27 and TRBJ2-7; maybe TRBD2 (5 bases). The V end lost 6 bases, the J end lost 2 bases, and 14 bases lay between the germline ends. Germline V gene lookup returns CDR1 MNHEY and CDR2 SMNVEV (reference sequence). The CDR3 sequence is 14 residues long. The CDR3 is CASRPIDGAYEQYF. The DNA of the CDR3 is TGTGCCAGCAGACCTATTGACGGGGCCTACGAGCAGTACTTC.

The CDR3: CSASGPNEQFF. The DNA of the CDR3 is TGCAGTGCTAGCGGTCCAAATGAGCAGTTCTTC. The chain joins TRBV20-1 to TRBJ2-1, with no clear D. V lost 3 bases to trimming and J lost 7 bases, with 7 bases between them. The CDR3 totals 11 residues. CDR1 DFQATT and CDR2 SNEGSKA come from the germline V gene (reference sequence).

The rearrangement uses TRBV7-6 and TRBJ1-6; TRBD1 agrees at 9 bases. This CDR3 has 16 amino acids. Trimming took 6 bases from V and 9 from J; bases not matched to a gene: 12. Germline V gives CDR1 SGHVS, CDR2 FNYEAQ. CDR3 sequence reads: CASSPLTGGVGSPLHF. Here the CDR3 DNA reads TGTGCCAGCAGTCCCTTGACAGGGGGGGTCGGTTCACCCCTCCACTTT.

This chain joins TRBV6-5 and TRBJ1-1; possible D gene TRBD1, 5 bases. Between the trimmed V and J ends, which lost 5 bases and 6 bases, there was a span of 19 bases. CDR1 is MNHEY, CDR2 SVGAGI, per germline. This CDR3 spans 15 amino acids. The CDR3 nucleotides are TGTGCCAGCAGTATACGTCCAGGGTCTGCTGCTGAAGCTTTCTTT. It is translated as CASSIRPGSAAEAFF.

A note on this clone: One junction end disagrees with the germline gene, perhaps due to a read error. This chain uses TRBV12-3 or TRBV12-4 with TRBJ2-7; TRBD2 aligns across 7 bases. The CDR3 covers 13 residues. CDR3 DNA sequence: TGTGCCAGCAGTTTGAGTACGGGAGGACTAAGGGACTTC. Protein product: CASSLSTGGLRDF.

This chain connects TRBV11-2 to TRBJ2-2; a possible D gene is TRBD2 (6 bases). Trimming pared 5 bases from V and 1 base from J, leaving 17 bases between. The CDR3 is made up of 17 amino acids. Germline CDR1 SGHAT, CDR2 FQNNGV. The CDR3 DNA reads as TGTGCCAGCAGCGTAGGCCGTAGCGGACTGAACACCGGGGAGCTGTTTTTT. It is translated as CASSVGRSGLNTGELFF.

Of note for this clone: Distinct nucleotide sequences in the sample also encode this CDR3. The V call is TRBV7-3, the J call TRBJ2-1; D uncertain. Trimming left V 5 bases short and J 7 bases short, with 12 bases between. CDR3 length: 13 residues. Germline V CDR1 and CDR2: SGHTA, FQGTGA. CDR3 residues: CASSLGLGNEQFF. In DNA form, the CDR3 reads TGTGCCAGCAGCCTCGGTCTAGGAAATGAGCAGTTCTTC.

The chain employs TRBV6-1 and TRBJ2-5; D perhaps matches TRBD1 (5 bases). The V end lost 1 base, the J end lost 4 bases, and 10 bases lay between the germline ends. Germline CDR1 is MNHNS and CDR2 is SASEGT. CDR3 length: 14 amino acids. This CDR3 reads CASSEGGAVETQYF. As DNA, the CDR3 is TGTGCCAGCAGTGAAGGGGGCGCGGTAGAGACCCAGTACTTC.

The chain links TRBV19 to TRBJ2-3; TRBD2 is a possible D gene (7 bases). The CDR3 loop spans 16 amino acids. CDR1 is LNHDA, CDR2 SQIVND, per germline (reference sequence). V lost 6 bases and J lost 2, with 18 bases in between. The CDR3 sequence: CASSAGGRIYTDTQYF. The CDR3 DNA sequence: TGTGCCAGTAGCGCCGGGGGGCGGATTTACACAGATACGCAGTATTTT.

V is TRBV30 and J is TRBJ2-7; weak D call: TRBD1 (5 bases). V lost 2 bases and J lost 6, with 8 bases in between. The CDR3 loop spans 11 amino acids. Germline CDR1 and CDR2: GTSNPN and SVGIG (reference sequence). This chain's CDR3 is CAWSTGFEQYF. For the CDR3, the DNA is TGTGCCTGGAGTACAGGTTTCGAGCAGTACTTC.